The rows below give T cell receptor beta chains drawn from one sample of a study of blood T cell repertoires in COVID-19. Sequencing was performed with immunoSEQ multiplex PCR; in TCRdb, only in-frame clones are kept and a portion is missing. The repertoire includes around 460,000 clones, 80% to 90% of them detected once, and 0.7% to 1% sits in the top ten. Sequences were obtained from peripheral blood. These receptor sequences come from a man aged 18-30 years with COVID-19, enrolled during active disease. Each CDR3 is given with its conserved first and last residue. Fields, in order: clone size, V gene, J gene, D gene, CDR3 DNA, CDR3 protein. A D gene is named only where the DNA matches it firmly. Some rows mark clone size as missing; the rest say once, few, many or name a class of expanded clone.

.	TRBV5-4	TRBJ2-3	TRBD2	TGTGCCAGCAGCCGTCGGACTAGCGGGGGGACAGATACGCAGTATTTT	CASSRRTSGGTDTQYF
.	TRBV18	TRBJ2-2	TRBD1	TGTGCCAGCTCACCGCAACGGGACAGGGGCACCGGGGAGCTGTTTTTT	CASSPQRDRGTGELFF
.	TRBV7-6	TRBJ2-1	TRBD2	TGTGCCAGCAGCTTAGGACTAGCGGGAGGGAATGAGCAGTTCTTC	CASSLGLAGGNEQFF
.	TRBV6-5	TRBJ1-1	.	TGTGCCAGCACCACACTCACAGGGAACACTGAAGCTTTCTTT	CASTTLTGNTEAFF
once	TRBV4-1	TRBJ2-3	TRBD2	TGCGCCAGCAGCCGCGAACTGACTAGCGGCACAGATACGCAGTATTTT	CASSRELTSGTDTQYF
.	TRBV5-8	TRBJ2-5	.	TGTGCCAGCAGCTTGCGCCAGGGTATGGGGGAGACCCAGTACTTC	CASSLRQGMGETQYF
.	TRBV5-4	TRBJ1-4	TRBD1	TGTGCCAGCAGCTTATACCGAACAGGGGATCCTAATGAAAAACTGTTTTTT	CASSLYRTGDPNEKLFF
.	TRBV6-4	TRBJ2-5	.	TGTGCCAGCAGTGTTGGTCAGGGAGAGACCCAGTACTTC	CASSVGQGETQYF
.	TRBV18	TRBJ1-1	TRBD1	TGTGCCAGCTCACCAACTCCCGGGACAGGGAGGAGCACTGAAGCTTTCTTT	CASSPTPGTGRSTEAFF
.	TRBV10-2	TRBJ2-7	TRBD2	TGCGCCAGCAGGGGGACTAGCGTCTACGAGCAGTACTTC	CASRGTSVYEQYF
.	TRBV21-1	TRBJ1-1	.	TGTGCCAGCAGGGACAGGGGGCGTGAGGGCACTGAAGCTTTCTTT	CASRDRGREGTEAFF
few	TRBV11-3	TRBJ2-1	.	TGTGCCAGCAGCAAACGAGGTGACGATGAGCAGTTCTTC	CASSKRGDDEQFF
.	TRBV7-9	TRBJ2-1	TRBD2	TGTGCCAGCGGGGTAGCGGGGTTGGACAATGAGCAGTTCTTC	CASGVAGLDNEQFF
few	TRBV4-2	TRBJ1-6	.	TGTGCCAGCAGCCAGACAGGACCTAATTCACCCCTCCACTTT	CASSQTGPNSPLHF
.	TRBV10-3	TRBJ1-2	.	TGTGCCATCAGTGACGGTCAGGGAAACTATGGCTACACCTTC	CAISDGQGNYGYTF
.	TRBV5-4	TRBJ1-2	.	TGTGCCAGCACCCTAAAGGGAGGCTTTGGCTACACCTTC	CASTLKGGFGYTF
.	TRBV10-1	TRBJ2-2	TRBD2	TGCGCCAGCAGTGAGTTCGGGACTAGCGACCCCGGGGAGCTGTTTTTT	CASSEFGTSDPGELFF
.	TRBV18	TRBJ1-5	TRBD1	TGTGCCAGCTCACCGGAGCGACAGGGCCTCAATCAGCCCCAGCATTTT	CASSPERQGLNQPQHF
.	TRBV11-2	TRBJ1-2	TRBD1	TGTGCCAGCAGCTTAGACAGGGGGGAAAATGGCTACACCTTC	CASSLDRGENGYTF
once	TRBV11-2	TRBJ2-1	TRBD2	TGTGCCAGCAGCTTAGTCCCTAGCGGTGACTACAATGAGCAGTTCTTC	CASSLVPSGDYNEQFF
.	TRBV25-1	TRBJ2-5	TRBD1	TGTGCCAGCAGTGAAGGGGGGACAGGCAAAGAGACCCAGTACTTC	CASSEGGTGKETQYF
.	TRBV5-1	TRBJ2-7	TRBD2	TGCGCCAGCAGCTCGGGCGGGACTAGCGGCTACGAGCAGTACTTC	CASSSGGTSGYEQYF